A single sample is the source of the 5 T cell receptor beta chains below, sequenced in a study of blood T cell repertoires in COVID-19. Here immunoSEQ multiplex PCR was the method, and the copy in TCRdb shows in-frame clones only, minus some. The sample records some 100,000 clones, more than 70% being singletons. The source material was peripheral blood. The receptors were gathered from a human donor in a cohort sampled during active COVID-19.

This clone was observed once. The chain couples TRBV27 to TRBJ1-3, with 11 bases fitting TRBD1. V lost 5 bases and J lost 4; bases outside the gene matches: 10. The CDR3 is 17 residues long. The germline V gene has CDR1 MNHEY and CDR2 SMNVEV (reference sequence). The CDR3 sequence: CASSPYGQGARGNTIYF. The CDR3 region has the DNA TGTGCCAGCAGTCCCTACGGACAGGGGGCGCGCGGAAACACCATATATTTT.

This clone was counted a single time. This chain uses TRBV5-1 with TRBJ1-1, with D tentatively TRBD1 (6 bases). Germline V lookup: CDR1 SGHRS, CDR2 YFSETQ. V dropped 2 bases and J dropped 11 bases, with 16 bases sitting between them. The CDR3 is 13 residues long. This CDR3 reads CASSLTGSPNAFF. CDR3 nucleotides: TGCGCCAGCAGCTTAACAGGGTCCCCGAACGCTTTCTTT.

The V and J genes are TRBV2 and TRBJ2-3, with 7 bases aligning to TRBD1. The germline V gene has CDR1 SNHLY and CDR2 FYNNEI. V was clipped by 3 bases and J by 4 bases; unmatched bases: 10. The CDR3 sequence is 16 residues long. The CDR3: CASSDWTGSVSDTQYF. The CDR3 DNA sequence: TGTGCCAGCAGTGATTGGACAGGATCGGTTTCAGATACGCAGTATTTT.

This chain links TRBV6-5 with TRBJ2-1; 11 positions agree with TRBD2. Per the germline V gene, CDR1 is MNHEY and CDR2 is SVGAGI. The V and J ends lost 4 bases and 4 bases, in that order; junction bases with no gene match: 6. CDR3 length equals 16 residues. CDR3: CASSSTGTSGYNEQFF. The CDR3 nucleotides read TGTGCCAGCAGTTCTACCGGGACTAGCGGATACAATGAGCAGTTCTTC.

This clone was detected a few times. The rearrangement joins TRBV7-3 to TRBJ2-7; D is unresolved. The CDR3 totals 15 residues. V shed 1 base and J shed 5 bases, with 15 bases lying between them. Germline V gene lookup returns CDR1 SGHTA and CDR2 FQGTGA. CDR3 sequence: CASSLSYLEKDEQYF. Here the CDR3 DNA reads TGTGCCAGCAGCTTAAGTTACCTAGAAAAGGACGAGCAGTACTTC.